Shown below are 14 T cell receptor beta chains from a single sample sequenced in a study of T cells in Graves' hyperthyroidism and ophthalmopathy. RNA transcripts yielded amplified TCR beta CDR3 regions. Using the HTBI primer set, a first-round RT-PCR was run on the TCR CDR3. TCRdb passed the multiplex PCR reads through MiXCR, listing each CDR3 protein once. The repertoire consists of 300,000 to 400,000 distinct CDR3 sequences, with approximately 18% occurring once and the leading ten covering 35% to 45%. The sequenced sample consisted of blood. All receptors derive from a man aged 18 to 35 with Graves' ophthalmopathy.

V is TRBV4-1 and J is TRBJ2-7; possibly TRBD1 or TRBD2 for D (5 bases each). CDR1 is MGHRA and CDR2 is YSYEKL in the germline V gene. This CDR3 is built from 15 residues. Trimming left V 1 base short and J 3 bases short, with 13 bases between. The chain's CDR3 is CASSQGGISFYEQYF. The CDR3 nucleotides are TGCGCCAGCAGCCAAGGGGGGATTTCCTTCTACGAGCAGTACTTC.

The V call is TRBV28, the J call TRBJ2-3, with D uncertain. Germline V gives CDR1 MDHEN, CDR2 SYDVKM. This CDR3 region has 14 residues. Deletions cut 5 bases from V and 7 bases from J, with 16 bases between. DNA for the CDR3: TGTGCCAGCAGTCATTGGGAAGCCGTGAATACGCAGTATTTT. This translates into CASSHWEAVNTQYF.

This clonotype was seen at least ten times. This chain connects TRBV11-2 to TRBJ1-2, with D possibly matching TRBD1 (5 bases). The V gene's germline CDR1 is SGHAT and CDR2 FQNNGV. This CDR3 comprises 14 residues. V was trimmed by 5 bases and J by 4 bases, leaving 14 bases between them. CDR3 protein: CASSVAGGGYGYTF. For the CDR3, the DNA is TGTGCCAGCAGCGTAGCGGGGGGGGGCTATGGCTACACCTTC.

V usage is TRBV15 and J usage is TRBJ1-5; D is perhaps TRBD1 (6 bases). The germline V and J ends were trimmed by 6 bases and 5 bases, with 11 bases remaining between them. CDR1 is LNHNV and CDR2 is YYDKDF in the germline V gene (reference sequence). This CDR3 contains 13 residues. The CDR3 DNA reads TGTGCCACCAGTAAGGACAGTTATCAGCCCCAGCATTTT. This encodes CATSKDSYQPQHF.

This clonotype was observed many times. The chain has TRBV7-8 and TRBJ2-3; 9 bases align to TRBD2. This CDR3 has 16 residues. Germline trimming cut 2 bases from V and 1 base from J; bases unmatched to any gene: 4. From germline, CDR1 is SGHVS and CDR2 FQNEAQ. The CDR3 region has the DNA TGTGCCAGCAGCTTACGGTTAGCGGGAGGCACAGATACGCAGTATTTT. Its translation: CASSLRLAGGTDTQYF.

A single count supports this clonotype. The rearrangement links TRBV5-1 to TRBJ2-1; 9 nucleotides align to TRBD2. Germline trimming cut 4 bases from V and 5 bases from J; bases unmatched to any gene: 7. There are 15 residues in the CDR3. The V gene's germline CDR1 is SGHRS and CDR2 YFSETQ. The CDR3 protein is CASSPGSGGNNEQFF. In nucleotides, the CDR3 is TGCGCCAGCAGCCCAGGTAGCGGGGGAAACAATGAGCAGTTCTTC.

The chain has TRBV6-1 and TRBJ1-6; a possible D gene is TRBD1 (5 bases). With 8 bases removed from V and 9 bases from J, the gap between germline ends came to 23 bases. Per germline, CDR1 MNHNS and CDR2 SASEGT. The CDR3 is 16 residues long. CDR3 loop: CASWGRDPGRISPLHF. The CDR3 DNA follows: TGTGCCAGCTGGGGTCGGGACCCCGGCCGAATTTCACCCCTCCACTTT.

V usage is TRBV9 and J usage is TRBJ1-2; D ambiguous. Looked up from germline, CDR1 is SGDLS and CDR2 is YYNGEE. Deletions cut 4 bases from V and 3 bases from J, with 7 bases between. The CDR3 extends over 12 amino acids. The CDR3 bases are TGTGCCAGCAGCCCTCCGGACTATGGCTACACCTTC. Encoded protein: CASSPPDYGYTF.

In this sample, this clonotype turned up many times. The chain joins TRBV20-1 to TRBJ2-5, with TRBD1 as a possible D gene (5 bases). This CDR3 spans 13 amino acids. The V gene's germline CDR1 is DFQATT and CDR2 SNEGSKA (reference sequence). Trimming pared 2 bases from V and 4 bases from J, leaving 11 bases between. The CDR3 nucleotides read TGCAGTGCTAGATACCTCCAGGGAGAGACCCAGTACTTC. This gives the protein CSARYLQGETQYF.

The sample holds many counts of this clonotype. The V and J genes are TRBV5-1 and TRBJ1-1; no reliable D call. CDR1 is SGHRS and CDR2 is YFSETQ in the germline V gene. The CDR3 covers 14 residues. V lost 3 bases and J lost 2, with 11 bases in between. CDR3 residues: CASSSKGSNTEAFF. Written as DNA, the CDR3 is TGCGCCAGCAGCTCGAAGGGTTCTAACACTGAAGCTTTCTTT.

This clonotype was counted many times. This chain uses TRBV7-2 with TRBJ1-2, with a tentative D call TRBD1 (6 bases). CDR3 length equals 15 residues. V shed 5 bases and J shed 4 bases, with 17 bases lying between them. The germline CDR1 and CDR2 sequences are SGHTA and FQGNSA. CDR3 sequence reads: CASSPTAGVAYGYTF. The CDR3 nucleotides are TGTGCCAGCAGCCCAACGGCAGGGGTCGCCTATGGCTACACCTTC.

This clonotype was observed a handful of times. This may come from a read error, since a much larger clone is one base off. The rearrangement joins TRBV20-1 to TRBJ2-5; D remains ambiguous. CDR3 length: 12 residues. CDR1 is DFQATT, CDR2 SNEGSKA, per germline (reference sequence). V lost 6 bases to trimming and J lost 0 bases, with 8 bases between them. The CDR3 DNA sequence: TGCAGTGCCAAGAGCAACCAAGAGACCCAGTACTTC. Translation gives CSAKSNQETQYF.

This clonotype was picked up a small number of times. The chain employs TRBV10-3 and TRBJ1-4; possibly TRBD1 for D (6 bases). This CDR3 spans 13 amino acids. The V and J ends lost 6 bases and 3 bases respectively, with 8 bases between them. CDR1 is ENHRY and CDR2 is SYGVKD in the germline V gene. The CDR3 DNA sequence: TGTGCCATCAGACAGGGACCTAATGAAAAACTGTTTTTT. It codes for CAIRQGPNEKLFF.

This clonotype was observed once. J is TRBJ2-6 and V is TRBV29-1; the D gene is possibly TRBD1 (5 bases). Germline V CDR1 and CDR2: SQVTM, ANQGSEA. The CDR3 has 18 residues. Trimming took off 0 bases at V and 1 base at J, with 16 bases between the two ends. CDR3 nucleotides: TGCAGCGTTGAAGATCGCGCAGGGTGGAGTTCTGGGGCCAACGTCCTGACTTTC. Translating gives CSVEDRAGWSSGANVLTF.